This TCR beta chain was captured in a study of neurological immune-mediated disorders. This clonotype has at least ten counts. Its antigen remains unknown. Findings and limits, study-wide: Phylogenetic grouping put 18 of 34 multiple sclerosis patients' repertoires into one related-CDR3 cluster, a possible signature.

The CDR3 extends over 15 amino acids. Trimming cost V 8 bases and J 2 bases; bases outside gene matches: 6. The germline CDR1 and CDR2 sequences are MDHEN and SYDVKM. TCRdb analysed the 5' RACE reads with MiXCR anew, one entry per CDR3 protein. This sample has 81,000 or so distinct CDR3 sequences, with 4% to 6% found just once. The chain employs TRBV28 and TRBJ1-5; TRBD1 matches 10 bases. The sequence was obtained from a woman aged 25 to 39 with multiple sclerosis. The sequencing input was PBMCs. The CDR3 DNA is TGTGCCAGCTTAAGGACAGGGGGAGGCAATCAGCCCCAGCATTTT. As protein: CASLRTGGGNQPQHF.